This TCR beta chain comes out of a study of blood T cell repertoires in COVID-19. Study-level background: COVID-19 samples, acute and convalescent, were from the United States, Italy and Spain. T cells, B-cell-depleted T cells, or PBMCs supplied cDNA or gDNA.

Germline CDR1 and CDR2: LNHDA and SQIVND (reference sequence). This CDR3 region has 15 residues. The junction had 11 bases not matched to a gene; V was cut back by 3 bases and J by 7 bases. In Seattle, patients joined the study during active infection and were tracked longitudinally. Source study methods: Researchers report that nucleated cell counts were estimated from reference gene primer amplification. Assay: immunoSEQ multiplex PCR; the TCRdb copy retains only in-frame clones and omits some. Clone size and V and J calls were adopted from that table, with D and trimming inferred from the DNA. The repertoire includes some 290,000 clones, around 92% of them detected once, and over 8.5% sits in the top ten.

The TCR comes from a woman aged 25 to 39 with COVID-19, enrolled during active disease. Sequencing was performed on peripheral blood. V is TRBV19 and J is TRBJ2-7, with TRBD1 identical over 8 bases. As DNA, the CDR3 is TGTGCCAGTAGTATGGTCTCAGGGGGCGCAGGGGAGCAGTACTTC. This gives the protein CASSMVSGGAGEQYF.